Listed below are T cell receptor beta chains from one sample, sequenced in a study of cytomegalovirus exposure and HLA in healthy donors. TCRdb's copy holds only in-frame clones and misses some; the assay was immunoSEQ multiplex PCR. Altogether about 180,000 clones are present, around 80% being singletons, with the ten largest covering approximately 2.1%. The sample consisted of PBMCs. These receptors all stem from a woman younger than 45 in good health and CMV-seronegative. Each CDR3 is given with its conserved first and last residue. Fields, in order: V gene, J gene, CDR3 protein.

TRBV9	TRBJ1-2	CASSVGQSGEGDGYTF
TRBV2	TRBJ1-1	CASRNNRDRVPEAFF
TRBV7-2	TRBJ2-1	CASSLWADEQFF
TRBV4-3	TRBJ2-3	CASSHSRDTQYF
TRBV11-2	TRBJ2-7	CASSLRDSEQYF
TRBV2	NA	CASSKGQTTSYEQYF
TRBV5-1	TRBJ1-2	CASAGQLPLRTF
TRBV9	TRBJ2-3	CASSVSDRAVDTQYF
TRBV30	TRBJ1-6	CAWSRWQQRAPLHF
TRBV5-6	TRBJ2-7	CASSLVRAGASYEQYF
TRBV15	TRBJ1-1	CATSRTRVVAEAFF
TRBV11-2	TRBJ1-6	CASSLITQGSPLHF
TRBV10-3	TRBJ1-1	CAISRGTGGTEAFF
TRBV25-1	TRBJ1-2	CASSDLEVEGRNTF
TRBV5-6	TRBJ2-7	CASSFGQLSGGQGEQYF
TRBV5-6	TRBJ2-3	CASSLGASTDTQYF
TRBV5-6	TRBJ2-3	CASTLGLGTDTQYF
TRBV5-1	TRBJ1-1	CASSNGQPNTEAFF